This TCR beta chain was identified during a study of blood T cell repertoires in COVID-19. The CDR3 length is 14 residues. V was shortened by 0 bases and J by 0 bases, with 6 bases between the two germline ends. CDR1 SGHRS and CDR2 YFSETQ come from the germline V gene. This table comes from immunoSEQ multiplex PCR, and its TCRdb copy is limited to in-frame clones, with some not included. There are 25,000 to 35,000 clones in the sample; 89% occur only once, and under 30% lies in the top ten. The chain links TRBV5-1 to TRBJ1-1; D uncertain. Sequences were obtained from peripheral blood. The clonotype comes from a man older than 75 with acute or convalescent COVID-19. In nucleotides, the CDR3 is TGCGCCAGCAGCTTGGGAGAGGTGAACACTGAAGCTTTCTTT. Protein sequence: CASSLGEVNTEAFF. Full variable domain (outside the CDR3, taken from reference TRBV5-1 and TRBJ1-1): KAGVTQTPRYLIKTRGQQVTLSCSPISGHRSVSWYQQTPGQGLQFLFEYFSETQRNKGNFPGRFSGRQFSNSRSEMNVSTLELGDSALYLCASSLGEVNTEAFFGQGTRLTVV.